Sequencing of this TCR beta chain was carried out in a study of CD8 T cells in ankylosing spondylitis. Germline-derived CDR1 and CDR2 are SGHAT and FQNNGV. The CDR3 is made up of 15 amino acids. V lost 3 bases, J lost 3 bases, and 13 bases lay in between. Using its own MiXCR run on the 5' RACE reads, TCRdb lists one record per CDR3 protein. The profile covers approximately 220,000 distinct CDR3 sequences, with approximately 24% appearing a single time and about 7% taken by the ten largest. This receptor was identified in a male donor with ankylosing spondylitis or in good health (not recorded which). This rearrangement joins TRBV11-2 to TRBJ2-3, with D maybe TRBD2 (7 bases). Sequencing was done on a sample of blood, either unsorted or a sorted T cell fraction (not recorded which). The CDR3 loop reads CASSFRRGGTDTQYF. In DNA, the CDR3 is TGTGCCAGCAGCTTCCGGAGGGGGGGGACAGATACGCAGTATTTT.